This T cell receptor (beta chain) is from a study of graft-versus-host responses after intestinal transplantation. Overall study context: All recipients were given anti-thymocyte globulin induction, and tacrolimus and steroids were then administered for approximately 3 years.

Trimming stripped 0 bases from V and 4 bases from J, with 12 bases between. Germline loops: CDR1 MGHRA, CDR2 YSYEKL. The CDR3 totals 15 residues. Details on this clone: Antigen unknown.

Notes on the study in general: GvH clones detected in recipient marrow included some appearing first in ileum or blood. The study found high graft-versus-host to host-versus-graft clonal ratios in allografts of patients with graft-donor T cell macrochimerism.

TCRdb's copy holds only in-frame clones and misses some; the assay was immunoSEQ multiplex PCR. Altogether approximately 130,000 clones are present, around 94% being singletons, with the ten largest covering around 0.16%. The origin of this receptor is a human donor who received an intestinal transplant. The chain joins TRBV4-1 to TRBJ1-2; no clear D. Sequenced material: unstimulated CD4+ T cells sorted from spleen or lymph node cells, taken before intestinal transplant. CDR3 loop: CASSQEEGVVYGYTF. The CDR3 DNA sequence: TGCGCCAGCAGCCAAGAAGAAGGAGTCGTCTATGGCTACACCTTC.